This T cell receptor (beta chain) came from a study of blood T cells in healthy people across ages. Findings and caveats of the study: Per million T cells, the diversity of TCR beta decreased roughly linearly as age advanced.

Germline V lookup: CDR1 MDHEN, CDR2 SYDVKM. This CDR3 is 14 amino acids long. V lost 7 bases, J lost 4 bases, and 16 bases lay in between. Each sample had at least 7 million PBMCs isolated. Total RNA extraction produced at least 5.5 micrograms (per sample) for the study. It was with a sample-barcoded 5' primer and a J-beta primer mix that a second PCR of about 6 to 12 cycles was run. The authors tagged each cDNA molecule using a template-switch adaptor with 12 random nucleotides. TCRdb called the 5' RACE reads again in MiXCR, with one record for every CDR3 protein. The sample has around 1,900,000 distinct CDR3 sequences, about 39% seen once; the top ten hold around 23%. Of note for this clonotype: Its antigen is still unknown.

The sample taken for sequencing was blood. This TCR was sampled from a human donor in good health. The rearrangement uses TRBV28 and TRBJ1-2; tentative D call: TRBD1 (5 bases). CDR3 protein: CASTPGGFSYGYTF. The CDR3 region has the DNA TGTGCCAGCACCCCTGGGGGGTTCAGCTATGGCTACACCTTC.